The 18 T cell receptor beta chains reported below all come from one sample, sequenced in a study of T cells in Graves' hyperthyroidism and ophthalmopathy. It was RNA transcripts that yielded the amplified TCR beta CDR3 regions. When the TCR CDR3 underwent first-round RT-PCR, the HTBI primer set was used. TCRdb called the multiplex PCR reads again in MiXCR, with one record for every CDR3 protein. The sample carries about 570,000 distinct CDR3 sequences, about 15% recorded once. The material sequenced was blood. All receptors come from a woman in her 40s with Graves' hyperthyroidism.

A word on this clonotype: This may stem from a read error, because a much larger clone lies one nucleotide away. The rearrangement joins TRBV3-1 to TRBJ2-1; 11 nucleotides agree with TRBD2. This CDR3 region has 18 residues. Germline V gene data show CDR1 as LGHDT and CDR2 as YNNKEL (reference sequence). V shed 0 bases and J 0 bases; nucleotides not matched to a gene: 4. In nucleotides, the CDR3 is TGTGCCAGCAGCCAAGAAGCCACTAGCGGGGGCTCCTACAATGAGCAGTTCTTC. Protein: CASSQEATSGGSYNEQFF.

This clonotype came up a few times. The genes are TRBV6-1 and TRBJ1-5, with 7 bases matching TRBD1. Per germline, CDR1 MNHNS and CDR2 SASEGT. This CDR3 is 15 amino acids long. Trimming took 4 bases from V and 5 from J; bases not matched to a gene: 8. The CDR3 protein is CASSGDSPGHQPQHF. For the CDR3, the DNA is TGTGCCAGCAGTGGGGACAGCCCGGGACATCAGCCCCAGCATTTT.

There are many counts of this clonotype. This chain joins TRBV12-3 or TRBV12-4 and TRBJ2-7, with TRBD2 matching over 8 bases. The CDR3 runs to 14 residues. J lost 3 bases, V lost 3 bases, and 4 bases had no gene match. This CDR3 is CASSLPGRVYEQYF. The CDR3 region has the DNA TGTGCCAGCAGTTTGCCCGGGAGGGTCTACGAGCAGTACTTC.

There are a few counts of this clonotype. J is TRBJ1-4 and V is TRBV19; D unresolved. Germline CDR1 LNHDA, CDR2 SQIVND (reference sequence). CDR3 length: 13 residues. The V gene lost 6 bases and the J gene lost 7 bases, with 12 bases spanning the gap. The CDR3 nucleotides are TGTGCCAGTAGCGACACAATAGCTGAAAAACTGTTTTTT. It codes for CASSDTIAEKLFF.

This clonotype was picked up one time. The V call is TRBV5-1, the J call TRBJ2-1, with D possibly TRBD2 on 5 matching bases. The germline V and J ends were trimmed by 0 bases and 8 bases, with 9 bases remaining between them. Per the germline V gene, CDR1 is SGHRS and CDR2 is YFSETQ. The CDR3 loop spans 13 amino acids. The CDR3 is CASSLALSDEQFF. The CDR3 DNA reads TGCGCCAGCAGCTTGGCCCTTAGCGATGAGCAGTTCTTC.

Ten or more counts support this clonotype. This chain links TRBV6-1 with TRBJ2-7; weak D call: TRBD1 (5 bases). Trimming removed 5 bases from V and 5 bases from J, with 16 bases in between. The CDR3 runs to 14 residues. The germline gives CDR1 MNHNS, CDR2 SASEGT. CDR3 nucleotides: TGTGCCAGCAGTTATTTTGTACAGGCCAACGAGCAGTACTTC. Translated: CASSYFVQANEQYF.

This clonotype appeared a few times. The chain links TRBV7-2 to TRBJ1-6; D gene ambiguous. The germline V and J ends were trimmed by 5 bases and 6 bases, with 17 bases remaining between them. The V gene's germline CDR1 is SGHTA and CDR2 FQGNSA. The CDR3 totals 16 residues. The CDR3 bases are TGTGCCAGCAGCCCCGCCAGGCTCAACAGTAATTCACCCCTCCACTTT. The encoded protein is CASSPARLNSNSPLHF.

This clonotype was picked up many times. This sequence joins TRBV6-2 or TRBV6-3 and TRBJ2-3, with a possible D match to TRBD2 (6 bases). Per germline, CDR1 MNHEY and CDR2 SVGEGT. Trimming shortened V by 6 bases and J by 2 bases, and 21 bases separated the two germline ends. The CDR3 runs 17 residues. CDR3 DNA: TGTGCCAGCAGCTCCGTACATGGGCGGGGAGACACAGATACGCAGTATTTT. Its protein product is CASSSVHGRGDTDTQYF.

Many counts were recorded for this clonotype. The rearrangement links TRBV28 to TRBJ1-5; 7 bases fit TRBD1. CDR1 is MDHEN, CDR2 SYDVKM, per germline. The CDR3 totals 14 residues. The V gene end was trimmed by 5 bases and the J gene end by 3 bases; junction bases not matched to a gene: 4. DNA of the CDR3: TGTGCCAGCAGTCGACAGGGCCTCAATCAGCCCCAGCATTTT. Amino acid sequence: CASSRQGLNQPQHF.

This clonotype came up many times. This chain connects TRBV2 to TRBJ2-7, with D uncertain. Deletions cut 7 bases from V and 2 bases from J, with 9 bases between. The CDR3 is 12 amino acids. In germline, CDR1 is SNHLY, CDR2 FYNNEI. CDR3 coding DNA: TGTGCCAGCAAGGGTTCCACCTACGAGCAGTACTTC. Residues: CASKGSTYEQYF. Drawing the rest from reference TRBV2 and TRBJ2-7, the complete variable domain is EPEVTQTPSHQVTQMGQEVILRCVPISNHLYFYWYRQILGQKVEFLVSFYNNEISEKSEIFDDQFSVERPDGSNFTLKIRSTKLEDSAMYFCASKGSTYEQYFGPGTRLTVT.

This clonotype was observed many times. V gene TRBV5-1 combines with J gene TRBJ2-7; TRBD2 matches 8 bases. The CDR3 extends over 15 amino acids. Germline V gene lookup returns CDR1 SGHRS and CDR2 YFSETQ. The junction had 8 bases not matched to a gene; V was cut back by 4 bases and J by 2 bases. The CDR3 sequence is CASSTTSGLTYEQYF. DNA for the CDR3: TGCGCCAGCAGCACCACTAGCGGTCTGACCTACGAGCAGTACTTC.

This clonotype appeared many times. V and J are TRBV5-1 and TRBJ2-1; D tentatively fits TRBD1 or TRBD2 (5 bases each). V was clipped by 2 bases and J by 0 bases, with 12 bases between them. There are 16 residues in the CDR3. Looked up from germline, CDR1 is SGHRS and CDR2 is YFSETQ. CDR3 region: CASSFFGAGSYNEQFF. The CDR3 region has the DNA TGCGCCAGCAGCTTCTTTGGGGCGGGCTCCTACAATGAGCAGTTCTTC.

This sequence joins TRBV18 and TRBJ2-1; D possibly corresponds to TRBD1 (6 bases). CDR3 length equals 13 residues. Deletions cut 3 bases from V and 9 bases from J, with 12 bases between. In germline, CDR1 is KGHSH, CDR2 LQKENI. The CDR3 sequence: CASSPTGFPEQFF. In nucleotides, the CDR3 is TGTGCCAGCTCACCTACAGGGTTCCCTGAGCAGTTCTTC.

The CDR3 sequence is CSASLSHEQYF. CDR3 nucleotide sequence: TGCAGTGCTAGCTTATCCCACGAGCAGTACTTC. The chain uses TRBV20-1 and TRBJ2-7; D gene ambiguous. Trimming removed 3 bases from V and 5 bases from J, with 8 bases in between. Germline CDR1 DFQATT, CDR2 SNEGSKA (reference sequence). This CDR3 has 11 amino acids.

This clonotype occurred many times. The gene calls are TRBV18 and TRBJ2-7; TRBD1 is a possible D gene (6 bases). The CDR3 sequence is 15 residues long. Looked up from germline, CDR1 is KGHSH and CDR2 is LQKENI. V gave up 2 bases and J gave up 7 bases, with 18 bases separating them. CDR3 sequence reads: CASSPTEDRGWEQYF. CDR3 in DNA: TGTGCCAGCTCACCAACGGAGGACAGAGGGTGGGAGCAGTACTTC.

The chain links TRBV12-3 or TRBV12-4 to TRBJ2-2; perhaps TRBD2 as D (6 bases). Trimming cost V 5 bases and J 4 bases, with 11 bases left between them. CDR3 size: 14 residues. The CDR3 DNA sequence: TGTGCCAGCAGTCAACTAGCTACCACCGGGGAGCTGTTTTTT. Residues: CASSQLATTGELFF.

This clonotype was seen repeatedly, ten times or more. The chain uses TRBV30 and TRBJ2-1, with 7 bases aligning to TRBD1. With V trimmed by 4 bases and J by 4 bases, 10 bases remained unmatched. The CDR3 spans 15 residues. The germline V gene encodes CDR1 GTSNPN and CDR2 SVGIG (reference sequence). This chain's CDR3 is CAWNRVPGQYNEQFF. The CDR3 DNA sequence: TGTGCCTGGAACAGAGTCCCGGGACAGTACAATGAGCAGTTCTTC.

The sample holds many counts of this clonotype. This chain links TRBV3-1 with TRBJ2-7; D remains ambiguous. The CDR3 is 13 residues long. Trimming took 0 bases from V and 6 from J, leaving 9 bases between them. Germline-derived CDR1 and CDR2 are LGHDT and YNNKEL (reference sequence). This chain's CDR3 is CASSQEGRVEQYF. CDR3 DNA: TGTGCCAGCAGCCAAGAGGGCCGAGTCGAGCAGTACTTC.